Below are 32 T cell receptor beta chains sequenced from a single sample in a study of neurological immune-mediated disorders. TCRdb recomputed calls from the 5' RACE reads with MiXCR, one row per CDR3 protein. The sample yields approximately 41,000 distinct CDR3 sequences, about 2.5% seen once. The sequencing input was PBMCs. The origin of the receptors is a man aged 25-45 years with multiple sclerosis.

This clonotype appeared many times. The chain employs TRBV7-6 and TRBJ1-1, with D possibly being TRBD1 (5 bases). The germline V gene encodes CDR1 SGHVS and CDR2 FNYEAQ. This CDR3 is built from 14 residues. With 7 bases removed from V and 6 bases from J, the gap between germline ends came to 18 bases. The CDR3 bases are TGTGCCAGCAAGGGACCGCAAAGAGGGGCTGAAGCTTTCTTT. Translated, it gives CASKGPQRGAEAFF. The complete variable domain, with remaining parts taken from reference TRBV7-6 and TRBJ1-1, reads GAGVSQSPRYKVTKRGQDVALRCDPISGHVSLYWYRQALGQGPEFLTYFNYEAQQDKSGLPNDRFSAERPEGSISTLTIQRTEQRDSAMYRCASKGPQRGAEAFFGQGTRLTVV.

There are a few counts of this clonotype. V gene TRBV6-2 or TRBV6-3 combines with J gene TRBJ2-3, with a possible D match to TRBD2 (6 bases). Germline V lookup: CDR1 MNHEY, CDR2 SVGEGT. V was trimmed by 6 bases and J by 4 bases, leaving 11 bases between them. The CDR3 consists of 13 residues. CDR3 in amino acids: CASRRDSSDTQYF. As DNA, the CDR3 is TGTGCCAGCAGACGGGACTCCTCAGATACGCAGTATTTT.

This clonotype was found many times. This chain uses TRBV20-1 with TRBJ2-5; perhaps TRBD2 as D (6 bases). This CDR3 is 14 amino acids long. The germline gives CDR1 DFQATT, CDR2 SNEGSKA (reference sequence). V lost 0 bases, J lost 2 bases, and 10 bases lay in between. CDR3 in amino acids: CSAREGGGQETQYF. Here the CDR3 DNA reads TGCAGTGCTAGAGAGGGGGGTGGACAAGAGACCCAGTACTTC.

This clonotype was seen many times. The gene calls are TRBV20-1 and TRBJ2-1; no clear D gene. Germline CDR1 is DFQATT and CDR2 is SNEGSKA (reference sequence). V was shortened by 0 bases and J by 5 bases, with 11 bases between the two germline ends. This CDR3 has 14 residues. The CDR3 region is CSAREASVDNEQFF. CDR3 coding DNA: TGCAGTGCTAGAGAGGCCTCGGTTGACAATGAGCAGTTCTTC.

This clonotype was picked up many times. The V and J genes are TRBV20-1 and TRBJ2-4; no firm D call. Trimming shortened V by 1 base and J by 8 bases, and 15 bases separated the two germline ends. The CDR3 is 14 amino acids. Germline V CDR1 and CDR2: DFQATT, SNEGSKA (reference sequence). CDR3 in amino acids: CSARAGQVEYIQYF. DNA for the CDR3: TGCAGTGCTAGAGCTGGCCAGGTCGAATACATTCAGTACTTC.

This clonotype was picked up many times. The V and J genes are TRBV4-1 and TRBJ1-2, with 7 bases fitting TRBD1. V shed 0 bases, J shed 4 bases, and the junction held 8 bases outside the gene matches. The CDR3 is made up of 16 amino acids. Germline CDR1 is MGHRA and CDR2 is YSYEKL. CDR3 bases: TGCGCCAGCAGCCAAGATCCCCGGGACAGATTCTATGGCTACACCTTC. The encoded protein is CASSQDPRDRFYGYTF.

This clonotype was observed many times. The CDR3 region is CASSLGTLADTQYF. In DNA form, the CDR3 reads TGTGCCAGCAGCTTAGGGACGCTCGCCGATACGCAGTATTTT. The chain couples TRBV7-8 to TRBJ2-3, with unresolved D. Germline CDR1 SGHVS, CDR2 FQNEAQ. The CDR3 loop spans 14 amino acids. V dropped 1 base and J dropped 6 bases, with 11 bases sitting between them.

Many counts were recorded for this clonotype. The V and J genes are TRBV11-2 and TRBJ2-5; D is uncertain. The CDR3 has 16 residues. V was shortened by 2 bases and J by 5 bases, with 18 bases between the two germline ends. Germline V gives CDR1 SGHAT, CDR2 FQNNGV. CDR3 region: CASSLRFGQSLETQYF. CDR3 nucleotide sequence: TGTGCCAGCAGCTTAAGATTTGGGCAGTCGCTCGAGACCCAGTACTTC.

This clonotype was detected ten times or more. The rearrangement joins TRBV24-1 to TRBJ2-3, with 8 bases lining up with TRBD1. The CDR3 sequence is 13 residues long. The junction had 1 base not matched to a gene; V was cut back by 8 bases and J by 1 base. Per germline, CDR1 KGHDR and CDR2 SFDVKD. This chain's CDR3 is CATKGQGTDTQYF. Written as DNA, the CDR3 is TGTGCCACCAAGGGACAGGGCACAGATACGCAGTATTTT.

This clonotype turned up a few times. The rearrangement uses TRBV11-2 and TRBJ2-3; no clear D. V lost 1 base to trimming and J lost 4 bases, with 6 bases between them. This CDR3 is 13 amino acids long. Germline V gives CDR1 SGHAT, CDR2 FQNNGV. CDR3 sequence reads: CASSLAPADTQYF. CDR3 nucleotide sequence: TGTGCCAGCAGCTTAGCCCCGGCAGATACGCAGTATTTT.

This clonotype was recorded many times. The V and J genes are TRBV10-3 and TRBJ2-2, with a possible D match to TRBD1 (5 bases). Trimming stripped 6 bases from V and 9 bases from J, with 8 bases between. The CDR3 totals 11 residues. The V gene's germline CDR1 is ENHRY and CDR2 SYGVKD. The CDR3 loop reads CAIRPGRELFF. The CDR3 DNA sequence: TGTGCCATCAGGCCAGGGCGGGAGCTGTTTTTT.

In its sample, this clonotype was seen many times. The rearrangement links TRBV29-1 to TRBJ2-2; 7 positions agree with TRBD2. Germline V gene sequence: CDR1 SQVTM, CDR2 ANQGSEA. The CDR3 covers 12 residues. The junction had 1 base not matched to a gene; V was cut back by 4 bases and J by 5 bases. CDR3 sequence: CSVVGGTGELFF. As DNA, the CDR3 is TGCAGCGTTGTCGGGGGGACCGGGGAGCTGTTTTTT.

This clonotype was detected ten times or more. This rearrangement joins TRBV5-1 to TRBJ2-1, with D hard to call. CDR1 and CDR2 (germline): SGHRS, YFSETQ. Trimming removed 2 bases from V and 9 bases from J, with 12 bases in between. The CDR3 runs to 13 residues. The CDR3 nucleotides read TGCGCCAGCAGCTTCGCGTCGGCAGGTGAGCAGTTCTTC. Its translation: CASSFASAGEQFF.

In this sample, this clonotype turned up many times. This chain links TRBV6-5 with TRBJ2-3, with D uncertain. V lost 10 bases and J lost 6, with 20 bases in between. Per the germline V gene, CDR1 is MNHEY and CDR2 is SVGAGI. CDR3 size: 14 residues. CDR3 sequence: CATLRLGLEDTQYF. DNA for the CDR3: TGTGCCACCCTCCGGCTGGGCCTTGAGGATACGCAGTATTTT.

With respect to this clonotype: This could be a read error, since a much larger clone is one nucleotide away. Since no conserved phenylalanine or tryptophan closes the CDR3, a read error is the likely cause. No DNA is shown, since the ends of the CDR3 on it are uncertain; the CDR3 is the one TCRdb lists. The chain has TRBV15 and TRBJ1-2; TRBD1 is the table's D call, not checked against the DNA. 13 amino acids form the CDR3, both terminal residues included. Germline V CDR1 and CDR2: LNHNV, YYDKDF (reference sequence). This chain's CDR3 is CATSRTPDRADTV.

This clonotype has at least ten counts. This chain links TRBV12-3 or TRBV12-4 with TRBJ1-2, with D possibly TRBD1 on 5 matching bases. CDR3 length: 15 residues. Trimming removed 1 base at V and 8 bases at J, with 17 bases between. CDR3 sequence: CASSLGGAPSSGYTF. For the CDR3, the DNA is TGTGCCAGCAGTTTAGGAGGGGCCCCAAGCAGCGGCTACACCTTC.

This clonotype was counted ten times or more. The chain joins TRBV20-1 to TRBJ2-2; 8 nucleotides match TRBD2. Germline loops: CDR1 DFQATT, CDR2 SNEGSKA (reference sequence). The CDR3 length is 16 residues. J lost 5 bases, V lost 6 bases, and 14 bases had no gene match. CDR3 protein: CSAKVLAGEGTGELFF. The CDR3 DNA reads TGCAGTGCAAAAGTCCTAGCGGGCGAAGGAACCGGGGAGCTGTTTTTT.

This clonotype has a count of ten or more. The chain employs TRBV12-3 or TRBV12-4 and TRBJ2-1; 7 bases fit TRBD1. V gave up 5 bases and J gave up 6 bases; unmatched junction bases: 10. CDR3 length: 15 residues. The CDR3 DNA sequence: TGTGCCAGCAGTCGACCGGGACAGATTCCCAATGAGCAGTTCTTC. Its protein product is CASSRPGQIPNEQFF.

This clonotype has at least ten counts. This chain links TRBV5-1 with TRBJ1-6; D is unclear. CDR3 length: 14 amino acids. Germline V gives CDR1 SGHRS, CDR2 YFSETQ. Deletions cut 3 bases from V and 9 bases from J, with 13 bases between. For the CDR3, the DNA is TGCGCCAGCAGCTGGACCGATAAAAGTTCACCCCTCCACTTT. It is translated as CASSWTDKSSPLHF.

This clonotype was detected ten times or more. The chain uses TRBV4-1 and TRBJ2-7, with 8 bases matching TRBD1. The CDR3 has 18 amino acids. The junction had 12 bases not matched to a gene; V was cut back by 0 bases and J by 2 bases. Germline V CDR1 and CDR2: MGHRA, YSYEKL. The CDR3 region has the DNA TGCGCCAGCAGCCAAGATCAAGGCTTTGGGACAGGACCCTACGAGCAGTACTTC. It is translated as CASSQDQGFGTGPYEQYF.

This clonotype was seen ten or more times. The V and J genes are TRBV7-9 and TRBJ1-4; 9 bases fit TRBD1. The CDR3 covers 14 residues. V gave up 3 bases and J gave up 8 bases; unmatched junction bases: 4. Germline V gene data show CDR1 as SEHNR and CDR2 as FQNEAQ (reference sequence). The CDR3 reads CASSLDRGSEKLFF. The DNA of the CDR3 is TGTGCCAGCAGCTTGGACAGGGGATCCGAAAAACTGTTTTTT.

There are many counts of this clonotype. This chain joins TRBV4-3 and TRBJ2-2; possibly TRBD2 for D (5 bases). Germline V gene lookup returns CDR1 LGHNA and CDR2 YSLEER. V lost 6 bases to trimming and J lost 3 bases, with 14 bases between them. The CDR3 runs 15 residues. This CDR3 reads CASSTSGTYTGELFF. CDR3 nucleotides: TGCGCCAGCAGTACCTCGGGAACGTACACCGGGGAGCTGTTTTTT.

This clonotype was recorded at least ten times. The chain joins TRBV5-1 to TRBJ2-1; tentative D call: TRBD1 (6 bases). From germline, CDR1 is SGHRS and CDR2 YFSETQ. V lost 4 bases and J lost 0, with 8 bases in between. The CDR3 length is 14 residues. The CDR3 sequence is CASSEGGSYNEQFF. CDR3 nucleotide sequence: TGCGCCAGCAGCGAAGGGGGCTCCTACAATGAGCAGTTCTTC.

This clonotype was detected only a few times. The V gene is TRBV7-8, the J gene TRBJ1-1, with D possibly TRBD1 on 5 matching bases. Looked up from germline, CDR1 is SGHVS and CDR2 is FQNEAQ. Deletions cut 2 bases from V and 0 bases from J, with 10 bases between. The CDR3 spans 15 residues. In DNA, the CDR3 is TGTGCCAGCAGCTTATTCACAGGCCTGAACACTGAAGCTTTCTTT. Protein: CASSLFTGLNTEAFF.

This clonotype was picked up a small number of times. This may stem from a read error, because a much larger clone lies one nucleotide away. V is TRBV6-6 and J is TRBJ1-2; D not certain. The V gene's germline CDR1 is MNHNY and CDR2 SVGAGI (reference sequence). CDR3 size: 16 residues. Trimming took 5 bases from V and 4 from J, leaving 20 bases between them. The DNA of the CDR3 is TGTGCCAGCAGTAACAACCGAACGGGCAGTGGCTATGGCTACACCTTC. Its protein is CASSNNRTGSGYGYTF.

This clonotype was counted at least ten times. J is TRBJ1-2 and V is TRBV20-1; D unresolved. The CDR3 totals 16 residues. The V end lost 4 bases, the J end lost 2 bases, and 20 bases lay between the germline ends. The germline V gene has CDR1 DFQATT and CDR2 SNEGSKA (reference sequence). CDR3 amino acids: CSAKTGVGEGNYGYTF. CDR3 coding DNA: TGCAGTGCTAAAACTGGGGTTGGGGAAGGGAACTATGGCTACACCTTC.

In its sample, this clonotype was seen a few times. The V call is TRBV12-3 or TRBV12-4, the J call TRBJ2-1; D might be TRBD1 (6 bases). With 1 base removed from V and 6 bases from J, the gap between germline ends came to 10 bases. CDR3 size: 14 residues. The CDR3 region is CASSLGGPFNEQFF. In DNA, the CDR3 is TGTGCCAGCAGTTTAGGGGGGCCCTTCAATGAGCAGTTCTTC.

This clonotype has at least ten counts. The chain employs TRBV20-1 and TRBJ2-2, with D perhaps TRBD1 (6 bases). V was clipped by 3 bases and J by 4 bases, with 15 bases between them. The CDR3 spans 15 residues. Germline values: CDR1 DFQATT, CDR2 SNEGSKA (reference sequence). CDR3 sequence: CSASGQGTSTGELFF. CDR3 coding DNA: TGCAGTGCTAGCGGCCAGGGGACCTCCACCGGGGAGCTGTTTTTT.

The rearrangement uses TRBV20-1 and TRBJ1-5, with TRBD1 as a possible D gene (5 bases). CDR3 length equals 14 residues. Germline assignment: CDR1 DFQATT and CDR2 SNEGSKA (reference sequence). Trimming took off 3 bases at V and 7 bases at J, with 16 bases between the two ends. The chain's CDR3 is CSASGDGFGQPQHF. In DNA form, the CDR3 reads TGCAGTGCTAGCGGGGACGGGTTTGGACAGCCCCAGCATTTT.

This clonotype was seen at least ten times. The genes are TRBV5-1 and TRBJ2-3; D gene unclear. This CDR3 region has 15 residues. With 1 base removed from V and 2 bases from J, the gap between germline ends came to 11 bases. The germline V gene encodes CDR1 SGHRS and CDR2 YFSETQ. The CDR3 region is CASSLPARATDTQYF. Written as DNA, the CDR3 is TGCGCCAGCAGCTTGCCCGCCCGGGCCACAGATACGCAGTATTTT.

This clonotype was seen more than once but under ten times. The chain employs TRBV7-9 and TRBJ1-2; the match to TRBD1 covers 7 bases. Germline V gives CDR1 SEHNR, CDR2 FQNEAQ (reference sequence). Trimming removed 3 bases from V and 5 bases from J; junction bases left unmatched: 9. This CDR3 comprises 15 residues. The CDR3 DNA sequence: TGTGCCAGCAGCTTCACCGGGACAGAGACTTATGGCTACACCTTC. Its translation: CASSFTGTETYGYTF. Full variable domain (missing parts from reference TRBV7-9 and TRBJ1-2): DTGVSQNPRHKITKRGQNVTFRCDPISEHNRLYWYRQTLGQGPEFLTYFQNEAQLEKSRLLSDRFSAERPKGSFSTLEIQRTEQGDSAMYLCASSFTGTETYGYTFGSGTRLTVV.

This clonotype was seen repeatedly, ten times or more. The rearrangement uses TRBV5-6 and TRBJ2-1, with 8 bases aligning to TRBD2. The CDR3 is made up of 16 amino acids. The junction had 7 bases not matched to a gene; V was cut back by 3 bases and J by 2 bases. CDR1 is SGHDT and CDR2 is YYEEEE in the germline V gene. The CDR3 DNA reads as TGTGCCAGCAGCTGGATGAGCGGGAGCACCTACAATGAGCAGTTCTTC. Translating it yields CASSWMSGSTYNEQFF.